The next 13 T cell receptor beta chains were all read from a single sample in a study of PD-L1 blockade in urothelial cancer. Clones were sequenced by immunoSEQ multiplex PCR, and TCRdb holds only the in-frame ones, with some missing. This sample has tens of thousands of clones, with 85% to 90% found just once. Indicated time point: pretreatment peripheral blood. Sequenced material: PBMCs, taken around atezolizumab (anti-PD-L1) treatment. The receptors shown here come from a man aged 60 to 69 with urothelial cancer.

The count of this clone is one. J is TRBJ1-2 and V is TRBV4-1, with 11 bases matching TRBD1. CDR3 length: 16 amino acids. The germline CDR1 and CDR2 sequences are MGHRA and YSYEKL. The V segment lost 1 base and the J segment 4 bases; nucleotides outside the gene matches: 5. DNA of the CDR3: TGCGCCAGCAGCCAAGGGACAGGGGGCGCTGGCTATGGCTACACCTTC. Residues: CASSQGTGGAGYGYTF.

V gene TRBV25-1 combines with J gene TRBJ2-3; D remains ambiguous. The V end lost 6 bases, the J end lost 4 bases, and 11 bases lay between the germline ends. Germline assignment: CDR1 MGHDK and CDR2 SYGVNS. The CDR3 length is 13 residues. CDR3 protein: CASSPYSADTQYF. CDR3 DNA: TGTGCCAGCAGCCCGTATTCGGCAGATACGCAGTATTTT.

This CDR3 reads CASSFETSVTSGHKSEWAYEQYF. The CDR3 nucleotides are TGTGCCAGCAGCTTTGAGACCTCTGTTACAAGCGGCCACAAATCCGAATGGGCTTACGAGCAGTACTTC. The rearrangement links TRBV7-4 to TRBJ2-7, with D possibly TRBD2 on 5 matching bases. V was pared by 3 bases and J by 4 bases, with 40 bases between. CDR1 SGHVT and CDR2 SQSDAQ come from the germline V gene. The length of the CDR3 is 23 residues.

The rearrangement uses TRBV15 and TRBJ1-5, with D possibly being TRBD1 (6 bases). The V end lost 4 bases, the J end lost 2 bases, and 9 bases lay between the germline ends. This CDR3 comprises 14 residues. Germline assignment: CDR1 LNHNV and CDR2 YYDKDF (reference sequence). CDR3 sequence (DNA): TGTGCCACCAGCAAGGACAGCCGCAATCAGCCCCAGCATTTT. Amino acid sequence: CATSKDSRNQPQHF.

This clone was seen only a few times. The CDR3 nucleotides are TGCGCCAGCAGCCCCACACGGGGTGAAAAACTGTTTTTT. Protein sequence: CASSPTRGEKLFF. The chain combines TRBV4-1 with TRBJ1-4; no definite D call. Looked up from germline, CDR1 is MGHRA and CDR2 is YSYEKL. The CDR3 is 13 amino acids. Trimming removed 4 bases at V and 7 bases at J, with 10 bases between.

This rearrangement joins TRBV5-1 to TRBJ2-1; 12 nucleotides match TRBD1. The germline CDR1 and CDR2 sequences are SGHRS and YFSETQ. The V and J ends lost 3 bases and 9 bases, in that order; junction bases with no gene match: 10. This CDR3 comprises 16 residues. The CDR3 sequence: CASSWTGTGGSGEQFF. The CDR3 DNA sequence: TGCGCCAGCAGCTGGACCGGGACAGGGGGCTCGGGTGAGCAGTTCTTC.

This chain joins TRBV6-5 and TRBJ2-2, with 8 bases that match TRBD1. Germline lookup yields CDR1 MNHEY and CDR2 SVGAGI. CDR3 length: 15 residues. V was pared by 7 bases and J by 2 bases, with 6 bases of the junction left unmatched. The CDR3 bases are TGTGCCAGCAAGTCAGGGGGCGTAAACACCGGGGAGCTGTTTTTT. It yields the protein CASKSGGVNTGELFF.

V and J are TRBV4-1 and TRBJ2-1; TRBD2 agrees at 12 bases. The germline gives CDR1 MGHRA, CDR2 YSYEKL. The V and J ends lost 0 bases and 4 bases, in that order; junction bases with no gene match: 4. The CDR3 consists of 17 residues. Here the CDR3 DNA reads TGCGCCAGCAGCCAAGAACCCGGGACTAGCGGGTACAATGAGCAGTTCTTC. Protein product: CASSQEPGTSGYNEQFF.

CDR3: CASSRAGGWYTGELFF. Here the CDR3 DNA reads TGTGCCAGCAGCCGAGCGGGGGGATGGTACACCGGGGAGCTGTTTTTT. This chain uses TRBV14 with TRBJ2-2; 9 bases agree with TRBD2. Germline CDR1 and CDR2: SGHDN and FVKESK. This CDR3 spans 16 amino acids. Germline trimming cut 4 bases from V and 3 bases from J; bases unmatched to any gene: 6. Supplemented by reference TRBV14 and TRBJ2-2, the full variable domain reads EAGVTQFPSHSVIEKGQTVTLRCDPISGHDNLYWYRRVMGKEIKFLLHFVKESKQDESGMPNNRFLAERTGGTYSTLKVQPAELEDSGVYFCASSRAGGWYTGELFFGEGSRLTVL.

This sequence joins TRBV11-3 and TRBJ2-7, with D hard to call. The CDR3 spans 12 residues. Germline V gene lookup returns CDR1 SGHNT and CDR2 YENEEA. Deletions cut 0 bases from V and 3 bases from J, with 3 bases between. This CDR3 reads CASSLDHYEQYF. The CDR3 DNA is TGTGCCAGCAGCTTAGACCACTACGAGCAGTACTTC.

The rearrangement uses TRBV27 and TRBJ2-4; TRBD2 is a possible D gene (5 bases). Germline lookup yields CDR1 MNHEY and CDR2 SMNVEV (reference sequence). This CDR3 has 16 residues. V lost 3 bases, J lost 4 bases, and 16 bases lay in between. The CDR3 DNA reads TGTGCCAGCAGTTTTAGGGCGATGGGAGTAAAAAACATTCAGTACTTC. It encodes CASSFRAMGVKNIQYF.

The chain combines TRBV5-4 with TRBJ2-7; 9 bases map to TRBD2. Germline CDR1 and CDR2: SGHNT and YYREEE (reference sequence). V dropped 3 bases and J dropped 4; count of bases not matched to a gene: 8. The CDR3 is 15 residues long. The CDR3 DNA sequence: TGTGCCAGCAGCTCCGCGGGGGGGGGATCATACGAGCAGTACTTC. Translated, it gives CASSSAGGGSYEQYF. Full variable domain (remainder filled in from reference TRBV5-4 and TRBJ2-7): ETGVTQSPTHLIKTRGQQVTLRCSSQSGHNTVSWYQQALGQGPQFIFQYYREEENGRGNFPPRFSGLQFPNYSSELNVNALELDDSALYLCASSSAGGGSYEQYFGPGTRLTVT.

The chain couples TRBV29-1 to TRBJ2-5; tentative D call: TRBD2 (6 bases). Per the germline V gene, CDR1 is SQVTM and CDR2 is ANQGSEA. The length of the CDR3 is 12 residues. CDR3 coding DNA: TGCGCAGGGAGGACGGAGGGAGAGACCCAGTACTTC. It yields the protein CAGRTEGETQYF. The full variable domain, its missing parts supplied by reference TRBV29-1 and TRBJ2-5, is SAVISQKPSRDICQRGTSLTIQCQVDSQVTMMFWYRQQPGQSLTLIATANQGSEATYESGFVIDKFPISRPNLTFSTLTVSNMSPEDSSIYLCAGRTEGETQYFGPGTRLLVL.